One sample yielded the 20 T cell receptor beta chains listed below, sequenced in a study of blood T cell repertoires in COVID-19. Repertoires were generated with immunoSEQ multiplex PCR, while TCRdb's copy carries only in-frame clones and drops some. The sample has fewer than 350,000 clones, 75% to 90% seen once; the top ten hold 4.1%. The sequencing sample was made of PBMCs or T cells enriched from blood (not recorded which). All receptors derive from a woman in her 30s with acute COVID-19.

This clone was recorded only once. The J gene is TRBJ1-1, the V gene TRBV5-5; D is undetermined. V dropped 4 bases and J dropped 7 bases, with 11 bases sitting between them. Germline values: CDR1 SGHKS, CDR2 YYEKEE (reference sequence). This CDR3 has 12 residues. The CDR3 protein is CASSRQADEAFF. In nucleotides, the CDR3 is TGTGCCAGCAGCCGGCAGGCCGATGAAGCTTTCTTT.

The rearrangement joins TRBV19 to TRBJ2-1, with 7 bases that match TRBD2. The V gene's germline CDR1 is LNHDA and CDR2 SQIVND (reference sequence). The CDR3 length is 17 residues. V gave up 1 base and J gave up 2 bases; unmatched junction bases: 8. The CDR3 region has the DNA TGTGCCAGTAGTATAGCAGATTGGCGGGAGCCCTACAATGAGCAGTTCTTC. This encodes CASSIADWREPYNEQFF.

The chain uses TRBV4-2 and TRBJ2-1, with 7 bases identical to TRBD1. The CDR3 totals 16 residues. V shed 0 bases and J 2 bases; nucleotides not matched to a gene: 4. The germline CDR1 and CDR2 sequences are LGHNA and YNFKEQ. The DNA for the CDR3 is TGTGCCAGCAGCCAAGATACAGGGGCAGCCTACAATGAGCAGTTCTTC. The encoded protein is CASSQDTGAAYNEQFF.

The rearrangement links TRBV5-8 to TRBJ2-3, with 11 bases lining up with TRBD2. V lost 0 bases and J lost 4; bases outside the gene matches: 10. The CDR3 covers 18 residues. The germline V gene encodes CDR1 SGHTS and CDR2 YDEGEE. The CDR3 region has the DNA TGTGCCAGCAGCTTGGCCGTACTAGCGGGAGATGACTCAGATACGCAGTATTTT. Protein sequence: CASSLAVLAGDDSDTQYF.

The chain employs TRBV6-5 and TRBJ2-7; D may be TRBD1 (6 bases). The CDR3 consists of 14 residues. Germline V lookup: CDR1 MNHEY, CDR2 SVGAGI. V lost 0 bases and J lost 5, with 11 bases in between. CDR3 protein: CASSYSTGSDEQYF. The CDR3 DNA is TGTGCCAGCAGTTACTCAACAGGGTCCGACGAGCAGTACTTC.

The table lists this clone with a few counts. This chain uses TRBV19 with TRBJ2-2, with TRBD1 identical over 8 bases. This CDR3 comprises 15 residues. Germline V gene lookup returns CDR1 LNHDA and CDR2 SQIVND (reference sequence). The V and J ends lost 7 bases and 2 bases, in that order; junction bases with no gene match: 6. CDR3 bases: TGTGCCAGTATTTTCACAGGGGGAAACACCGGGGAGCTGTTTTTT. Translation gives CASIFTGGNTGELFF. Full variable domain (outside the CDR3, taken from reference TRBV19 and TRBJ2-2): DGGITQSPKYLFRKEGQNVTLSCEQNLNHDAMYWYRQDPGQGLRLIYYSQIVNDFQKGDIAEGYSVSREKKESFPLTVTSAQKNPTAFYLCASIFTGGNTGELFFGEGSRLTVL.

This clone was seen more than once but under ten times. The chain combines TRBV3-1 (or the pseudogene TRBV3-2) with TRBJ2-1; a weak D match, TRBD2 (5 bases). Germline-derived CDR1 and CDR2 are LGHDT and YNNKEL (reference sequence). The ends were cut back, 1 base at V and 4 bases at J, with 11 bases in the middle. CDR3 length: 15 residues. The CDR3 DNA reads TGTGCCAGCAGCCAAGCGGCGGGCAATTACAATGAGCAGTTCTTC. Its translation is CASSQAAGNYNEQFF.

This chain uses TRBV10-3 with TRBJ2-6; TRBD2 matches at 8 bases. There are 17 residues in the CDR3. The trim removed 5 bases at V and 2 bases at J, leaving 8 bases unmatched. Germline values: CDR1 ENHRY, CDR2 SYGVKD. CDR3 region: CAISLQAGVAGANVLTF. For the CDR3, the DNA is TGTGCCATCAGTTTACAAGCGGGAGTAGCTGGGGCCAACGTCCTGACTTTC.

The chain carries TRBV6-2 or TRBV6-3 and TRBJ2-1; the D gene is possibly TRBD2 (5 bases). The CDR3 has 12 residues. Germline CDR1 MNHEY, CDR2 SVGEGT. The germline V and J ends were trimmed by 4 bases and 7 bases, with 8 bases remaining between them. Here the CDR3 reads CASSSRTNEQFF. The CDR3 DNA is TGTGCCAGCAGTTCACGGACTAATGAGCAGTTCTTC.

CDR3 DNA: TGTGCCAGCAGTTTCTCGGGGGGGACAAATTACGAGCAGTACTTC. Translated: CASSFSGGTNYEQYF. This sequence joins TRBV27 and TRBJ2-7, with TRBD2 matching over 8 bases. The CDR3 contains 15 residues. Trimming cost V 3 bases and J 4 bases; bases outside gene matches: 8. The germline gives CDR1 MNHEY, CDR2 SMNVEV (reference sequence).

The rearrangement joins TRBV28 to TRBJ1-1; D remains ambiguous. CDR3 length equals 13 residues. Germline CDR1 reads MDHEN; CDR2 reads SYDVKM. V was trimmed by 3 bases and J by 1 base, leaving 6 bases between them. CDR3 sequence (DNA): TGTGCCAGCAGTTTTAACGGGAACACTGAAGCTTTCTTT. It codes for CASSFNGNTEAFF.

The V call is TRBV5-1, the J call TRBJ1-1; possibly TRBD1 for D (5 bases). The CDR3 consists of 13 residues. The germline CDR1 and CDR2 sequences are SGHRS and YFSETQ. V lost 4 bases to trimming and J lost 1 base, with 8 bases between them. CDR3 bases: TGCGCCAGCAGCCCGACAGCGAACACTGAAGCTTTCTTT. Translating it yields CASSPTANTEAFF.

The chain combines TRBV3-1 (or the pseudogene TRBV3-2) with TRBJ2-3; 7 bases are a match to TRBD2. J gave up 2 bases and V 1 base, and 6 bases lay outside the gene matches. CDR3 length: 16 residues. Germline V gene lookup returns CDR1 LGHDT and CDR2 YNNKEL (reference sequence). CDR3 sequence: CASSQAKREYTDTQYF. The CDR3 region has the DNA TGTGCCAGCAGCCAAGCAAAGCGGGAATACACAGATACGCAGTATTTT.

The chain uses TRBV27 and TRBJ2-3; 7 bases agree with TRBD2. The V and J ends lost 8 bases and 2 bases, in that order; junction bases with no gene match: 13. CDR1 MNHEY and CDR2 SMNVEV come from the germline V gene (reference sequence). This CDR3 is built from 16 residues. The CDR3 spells CASWAGDSGFTDTQYF. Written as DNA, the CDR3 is TGTGCCAGCTGGGCCGGTGATAGCGGGTTCACAGATACGCAGTATTTT.

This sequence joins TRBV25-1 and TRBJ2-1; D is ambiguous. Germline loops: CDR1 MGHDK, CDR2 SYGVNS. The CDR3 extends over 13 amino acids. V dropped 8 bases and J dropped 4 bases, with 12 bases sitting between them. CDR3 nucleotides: TGTGCCAGCTCTGCGATATCATACAATGAGCAGTTCTTC. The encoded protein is CASSAISYNEQFF.

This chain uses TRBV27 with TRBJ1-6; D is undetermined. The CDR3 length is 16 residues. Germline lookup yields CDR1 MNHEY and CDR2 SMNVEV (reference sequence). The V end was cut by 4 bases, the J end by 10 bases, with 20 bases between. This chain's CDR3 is CASSSPSEGSRSPLHF. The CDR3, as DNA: TGTGCCAGCAGTTCTCCCTCAGAGGGCTCGAGATCACCCCTCCACTTT.

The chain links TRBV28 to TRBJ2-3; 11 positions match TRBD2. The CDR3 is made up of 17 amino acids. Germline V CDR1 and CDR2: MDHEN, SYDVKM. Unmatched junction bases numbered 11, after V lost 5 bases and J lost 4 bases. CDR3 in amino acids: CASSLGTSGSFADTQYF. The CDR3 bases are TGTGCCAGCAGTCTTGGCACTAGCGGGAGCTTTGCAGATACGCAGTATTTT.

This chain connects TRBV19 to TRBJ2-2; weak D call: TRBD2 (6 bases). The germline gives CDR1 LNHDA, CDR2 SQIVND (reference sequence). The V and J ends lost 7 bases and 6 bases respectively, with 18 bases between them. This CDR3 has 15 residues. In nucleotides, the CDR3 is TGTGCCAGTACCCCAGTTGGTAGCGGTGCCGGGGAGCTGTTTTTT. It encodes CASTPVGSGAGELFF.

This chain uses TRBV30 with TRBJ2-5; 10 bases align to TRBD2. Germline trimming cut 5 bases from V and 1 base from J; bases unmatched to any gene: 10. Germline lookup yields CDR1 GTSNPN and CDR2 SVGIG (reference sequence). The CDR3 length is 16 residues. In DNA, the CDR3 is TGTGCCTGGTCAGCTGCCCGGACTAGCGGCCAAGAGACCCAGTACTTC. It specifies CAWSAARTSGQETQYF.

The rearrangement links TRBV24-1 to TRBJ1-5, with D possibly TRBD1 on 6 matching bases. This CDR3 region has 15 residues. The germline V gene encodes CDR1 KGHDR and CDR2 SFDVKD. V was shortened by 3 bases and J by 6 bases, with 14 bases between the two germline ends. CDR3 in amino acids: CATSDPGELGQPQHF. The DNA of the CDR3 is TGTGCCACCAGTGATCCAGGGGAACTCGGTCAGCCCCAGCATTTT.